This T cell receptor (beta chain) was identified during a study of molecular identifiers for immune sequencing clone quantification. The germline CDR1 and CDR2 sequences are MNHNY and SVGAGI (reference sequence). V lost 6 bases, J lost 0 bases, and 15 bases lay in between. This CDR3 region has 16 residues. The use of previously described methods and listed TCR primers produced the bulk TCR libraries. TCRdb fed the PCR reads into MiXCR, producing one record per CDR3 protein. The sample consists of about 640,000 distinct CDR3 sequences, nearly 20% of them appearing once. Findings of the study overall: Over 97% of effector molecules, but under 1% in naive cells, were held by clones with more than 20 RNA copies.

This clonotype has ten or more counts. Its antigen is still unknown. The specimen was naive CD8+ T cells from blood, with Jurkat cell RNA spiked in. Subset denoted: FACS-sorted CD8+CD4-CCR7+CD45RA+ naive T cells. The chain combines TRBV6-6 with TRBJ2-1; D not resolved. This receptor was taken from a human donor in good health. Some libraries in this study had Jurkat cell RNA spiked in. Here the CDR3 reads CASSLGLGSSYNEQFF. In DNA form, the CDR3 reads TGTGCCAGCAGCTTAGGTTTGGGAAGCTCCTACAATGAGCAGTTCTTC.